This entry lists 8 T cell receptor beta chains sequenced from one sample in a study of cytomegalovirus exposure and HLA in healthy donors. PCR used 60 Vbeta primers and 13 Jbeta primers. TCRdb keeps only in-frame clones here, not all; method: immunoSEQ multiplex PCR. The sample has 100,000 or so clones; 78% are singletons. Input material: PBMCs. The source of these receptors is a woman aged 40 to 49 in good health and CMV-seropositive.

The chain employs TRBV28 and TRBJ2-1, with a tentative D call TRBD2 (6 bases). The CDR3 consists of 16 residues. The V gene's germline CDR1 is MDHEN and CDR2 SYDVKM. The germline V and J ends were trimmed by 6 bases and 4 bases, with 19 bases remaining between them. The CDR3 nucleotides are TGTGCCAGCAGCCGACGAGGGACTTCCCAGTACAATGAGCAGTTCTTC. The encoded protein is CASSRRGTSQYNEQFF. Full variable domain (outside the CDR3, taken from reference TRBV28 and TRBJ2-1): DVKVTQSSRYLVKRTGEKVFLECVQDMDHENMFWYRQDPGLGLRLIYFSYDVKMKEKGDIPEGYSVSREKKERFSLILESASTNQTSMYLCASSRRGTSQYNEQFFGPGTRLTVL.

This rearrangement joins TRBV27 to TRBJ2-1; D is possibly TRBD1 (5 bases). Germline V gene data show CDR1 as MNHEY and CDR2 as SMNVEV (reference sequence). The CDR3 length is 12 residues. Trimming shortened V by 2 bases and J by 7 bases, and 6 bases separated the two germline ends. CDR3 nucleotides: TGTGCCAGCAGTTTACAGGGTAATGAGCAGTTCTTC. This codes for CASSLQGNEQFF.

The CDR3 reads CSVEDERDREQFF. DNA of the CDR3: TGCAGCGTTGAAGATGAAAGGGACAGGGAGCAGTTCTTC. The chain links TRBV29-1 to TRBJ2-1; TRBD1 matches at 8 bases. V was pared by 0 bases and J by 10 bases, with 5 bases of the junction left unmatched. This CDR3 spans 13 amino acids. The germline V gene encodes CDR1 SQVTM and CDR2 ANQGSEA.

The V gene is TRBV9, the J gene TRBJ2-1; 8 nucleotides agree with TRBD2. The CDR3 consists of 15 residues. Germline V gives CDR1 SGDLS, CDR2 YYNGEE. Germline trimming cut 0 bases from V and 4 bases from J; bases unmatched to any gene: 3. Here the CDR3 reads CASSVGASGYNEQFF. The CDR3 coding sequence is TGTGCCAGCAGCGTAGGGGCTAGCGGGTACAATGAGCAGTTCTTC.

This clone was found once. This CDR3 is CASSFRQATPYEQYF. In nucleotides, the CDR3 is TGTGCCAGCAGCTTCCGACAGGCGACTCCCTACGAGCAGTACTTC. This sequence joins TRBV7-2 and TRBJ2-7; possible D gene TRBD1, 6 bases. The CDR3 length is 15 residues. CDR1 is SGHTA, CDR2 FQGNSA, per germline. Trimming removed 3 bases at V and 2 bases at J, with 14 bases between.

CDR3 DNA sequence: TGTGCCAGCAGCCAAGTTGGGACAGGGGGCGTTAGAATGGTCGGAGCTTTCTTT. Protein: CASSQVGTGGVRMVGAFF. The rearrangement links TRBV14 to TRBJ1-1; TRBD1 agrees at 12 bases. CDR3 length equals 18 residues. J gave up 10 bases and V 1 base, and 16 bases lay outside the gene matches. Germline CDR1 and CDR2: SGHDN and FVKESK.

The J gene is TRBJ2-1, the V gene TRBV13; TRBD2 might be the D (5 bases). This CDR3 is built from 14 residues. CDR1 PRHDT and CDR2 FYEKMQ come from the germline V gene (reference sequence). V lost 6 bases and J lost 0, with 9 bases in between. The CDR3 here is CASREAASYNEQFF. DNA for the CDR3: TGTGCCAGCAGGGAAGCGGCCTCCTACAATGAGCAGTTCTTC.

The rearrangement joins TRBV5-6 to TRBJ2-5; TRBD1 aligns across 8 bases. V lost 4 bases, J lost 5 bases, and 16 bases stayed unmatched. The CDR3 totals 17 residues. Germline V gene lookup returns CDR1 SGHDT and CDR2 YYEEEE. Here the CDR3 reads CASSPSFDRGQRETQYF. Here the CDR3 DNA reads TGTGCCAGCAGCCCATCATTCGACAGGGGCCAAAGGGAGACCCAGTACTTC.